This T cell receptor (beta chain) was identified during a study of identical twins (dated by TCRdb to 2016 to 2018). About the study as a whole: To test whether fetal clonotypes persist, the study used deep sequencing on TCR alpha and beta repertoires from monozygotic twins, unrelated adults of various ages, and cord blood. To rule out contamination, the twin experiments were replicated at different times with different library preparation protocols.

A few counts support this clonotype. Its antigen has not been determined. No much larger clonotype is one base removed from it; base qualities were not supplied. Via the germline V gene, CDR1 is SQVTM and CDR2 ANQGSEA. The junction carries 13 bases between V and J, which are trimmed by 4 bases and 6 bases respectively. Including cysteine and phenylalanine, the CDR3 has 13 amino acids. The read is trimmed to its CDR3 DNA, 39 bases read in frame from base 1. The library was generated by 5' RACE. Instrument used: Illumina HiSeq 2000. Template switching added a universal primer binding site, and the final cDNA carried a unique molecular identifier that allowed TCR cDNA molecules to be counted accurately. First-strand cDNA for TCR alpha and beta chains was synthesized from specific primers in the conserved constant-segment region. To control for contamination, every cDNA library was double barcoded, receiving both a SMART-Mk sample barcode and Illumina barcodes. TruSeq adapter sequences, together with Illumina sample barcodes, were added in two successive PCR steps. The TCR alpha and beta cDNA libraries were sequenced on the Illumina HiSeq platform using custom primers. The original pipeline was this. Raw reads were processed with MiGEC to extract unique molecular identifiers, and MiXCR was used to determine CDR3 positions. Recombination models were inferred per individual with the repgenHMM and IGoR tools using an EM algorithm. Shared clonotypes were analyzed with the tcR package in R, and sharing was normalized by the product of cloneset sizes. To study raw recombination free of thymic and clonal selection effects, out-of-frame nonproductive sequences were analyzed. TCRdb reanalyzed the raw reads on its own, using fastp at Q25 for trimming and MiXCR for clone calling, and kept in-frame beta chains. When rows share a CDR3 protein, they turn into one entry using the most common DNA and genes. The V and J calls come from TCRdb's annotation, not from the publication. Counted in this sample were 410,000 or so distinct CDR3 sequences; around 18% of them appeared once. In total, the top ten clones hold approximately 12% of the sample.

Results and caveats for the whole study, not just this receptor: Compared with coincidental sharing between unrelated individuals, an excess of low generation-probability sequences was observed among out-of-frame TCR alpha sequences shared between twins. Invariant T cells such as MAIT and iNKT could partly confound zero-insertion analyses, although diverse VJ usage argued against such confounding for most clonotypes. Out-of-frame TCR alpha sharing in monozygotic twins was systematically underestimated by recombination models, whereas sharing between unrelated individuals was in agreement with the recombination models. Conclusions relied on cross-sectional statistical analysis, since the same donors could not be followed over many years. A weaker excess of twin sharing was found in beta out-of-frame sequences because the signal-to-noise ratio was lowered by fewer shared sequences. Fewer insertions were carried by abundant cord blood beta clonotypes, a similar but weaker trend appeared in young adult naive repertoires, and no such trend appeared in memory repertoires.

All donors were healthy Caucasians. Three unrelated non-twin adults were additionally sequenced: a male aged 18 to 30, a male aged 50 to 59 and a female aged 50 to 59. Miltenyi CD45RO+ enrichment and human naive T-cell isolation kits were used to isolate memory (CD45RO+) and naive T cells from PBMC. Input material: naive T cells sorted from blood. According to the study, the label for this sample's cell subset or site signals: cells isolated with a human naive T-cell isolation kit. The sequence is built from TRBV29-1 and TRBJ1-5, with the D gene uncertain. The TCR originated in a man aged 50 or older in good health. The nucleotides read TGCAGCGTTGGGAAGGTTATGGGTCAGCCCCAGCATTTT. This codes for CSVGKVMGQPQHF.